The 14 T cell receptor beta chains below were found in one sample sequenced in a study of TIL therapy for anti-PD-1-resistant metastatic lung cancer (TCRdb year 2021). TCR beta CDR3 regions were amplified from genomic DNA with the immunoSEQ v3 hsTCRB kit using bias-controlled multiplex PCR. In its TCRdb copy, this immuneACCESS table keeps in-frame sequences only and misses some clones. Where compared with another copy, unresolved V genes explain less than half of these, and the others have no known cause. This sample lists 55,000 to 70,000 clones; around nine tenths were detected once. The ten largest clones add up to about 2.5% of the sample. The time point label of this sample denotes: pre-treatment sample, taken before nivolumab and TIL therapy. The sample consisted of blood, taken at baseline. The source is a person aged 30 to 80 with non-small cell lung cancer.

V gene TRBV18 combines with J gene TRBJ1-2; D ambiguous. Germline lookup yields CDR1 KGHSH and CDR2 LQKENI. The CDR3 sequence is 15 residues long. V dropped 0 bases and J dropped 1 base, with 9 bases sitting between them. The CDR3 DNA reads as TGTGCCAGCTCACCACCGCTTCAGTTTAACTATGGCTACACCTTC. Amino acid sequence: CASSPPLQFNYGYTF.

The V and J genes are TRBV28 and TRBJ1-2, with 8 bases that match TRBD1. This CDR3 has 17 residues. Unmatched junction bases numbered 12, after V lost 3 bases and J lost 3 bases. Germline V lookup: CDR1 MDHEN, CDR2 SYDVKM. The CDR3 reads CASSFISPSQGDYGYTF. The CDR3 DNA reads TGTGCCAGCAGTTTTATCTCCCCTTCACAGGGGGACTATGGCTACACCTTC.

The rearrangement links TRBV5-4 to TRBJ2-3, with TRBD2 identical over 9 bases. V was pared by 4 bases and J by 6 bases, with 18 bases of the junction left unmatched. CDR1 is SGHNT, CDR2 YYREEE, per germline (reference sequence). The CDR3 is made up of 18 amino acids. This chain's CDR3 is CASSPGVAGDFRVDTQYF. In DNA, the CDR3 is TGTGCCAGCAGCCCGGGAGTAGCGGGAGATTTTCGGGTGGATACGCAGTATTTT. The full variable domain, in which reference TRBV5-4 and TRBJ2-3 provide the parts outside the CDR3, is ETGVTQSPTHLIKTRGQQVTLRCSSQSGHNTVSWYQQALGQGPQFIFQYYREEENGRGNFPPRFSGLQFPNYSSELNVNALELDDSALYLCASSPGVAGDFRVDTQYFGPGTRLTVL.

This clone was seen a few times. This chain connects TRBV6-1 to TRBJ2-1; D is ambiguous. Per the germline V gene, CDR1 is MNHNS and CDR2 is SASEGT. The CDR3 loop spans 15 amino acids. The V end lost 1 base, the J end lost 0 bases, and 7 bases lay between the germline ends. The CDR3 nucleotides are TGTGCCAGCAGTGAAGTAGCATTCTCCTACAATGAGCAGTTCTTC. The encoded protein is CASSEVAFSYNEQFF.

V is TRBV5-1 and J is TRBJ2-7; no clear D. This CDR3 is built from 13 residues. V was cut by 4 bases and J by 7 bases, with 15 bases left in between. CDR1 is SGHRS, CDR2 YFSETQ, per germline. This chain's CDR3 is CASSIERPREQYF. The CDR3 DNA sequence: TGCGCCAGCAGCATCGAGAGGCCTCGGGAGCAGTACTTC. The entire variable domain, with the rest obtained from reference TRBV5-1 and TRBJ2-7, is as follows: KAGVTQTPRYLIKTRGQQVTLSCSPISGHRSVSWYQQTPGQGLQFLFEYFSETQRNKGNFPGRFSGRQFSNSRSEMNVSTLELGDSALYLCASSIERPREQYFGPGTRLTVT.

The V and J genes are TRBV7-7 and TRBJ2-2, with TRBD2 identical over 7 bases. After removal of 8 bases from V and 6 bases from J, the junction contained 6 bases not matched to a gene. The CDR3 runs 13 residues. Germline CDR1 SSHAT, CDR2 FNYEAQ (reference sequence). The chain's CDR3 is CASAAGVAGELFF. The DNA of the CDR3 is TGTGCCAGCGCCGCGGGGGTGGCCGGGGAGCTGTTTTTT.

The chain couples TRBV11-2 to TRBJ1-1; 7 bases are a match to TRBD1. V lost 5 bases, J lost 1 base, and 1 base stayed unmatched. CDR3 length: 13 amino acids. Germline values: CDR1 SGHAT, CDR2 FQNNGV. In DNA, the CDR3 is TGTGCCAGCAGCAGACAGGGGAACACTGAAGCTTTCTTT. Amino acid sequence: CASSRQGNTEAFF.

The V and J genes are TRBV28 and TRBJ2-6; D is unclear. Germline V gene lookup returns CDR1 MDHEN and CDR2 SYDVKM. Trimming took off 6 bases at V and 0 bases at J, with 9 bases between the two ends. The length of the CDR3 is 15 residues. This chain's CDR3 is CASRTPLSGANVLTF. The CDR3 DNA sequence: TGTGCCAGCAGAACGCCGCTCTCTGGGGCCAACGTCCTGACTTTC.

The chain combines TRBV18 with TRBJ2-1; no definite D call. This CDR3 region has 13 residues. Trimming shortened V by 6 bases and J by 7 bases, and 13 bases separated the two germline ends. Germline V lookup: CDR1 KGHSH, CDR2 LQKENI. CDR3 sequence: CASSQHVGNEQFF. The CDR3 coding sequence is TGTGCCAGCTCGCAACATGTGGGGAATGAGCAGTTCTTC.

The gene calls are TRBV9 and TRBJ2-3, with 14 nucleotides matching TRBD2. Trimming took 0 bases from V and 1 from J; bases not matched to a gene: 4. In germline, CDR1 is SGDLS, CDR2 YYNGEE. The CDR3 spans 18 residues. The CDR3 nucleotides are TGTGCCAGCAGCGTAGGACTAGCGGGGGGGCGGGGCACAGATACGCAGTATTTT. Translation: CASSVGLAGGRGTDTQYF.

The CDR3 nucleotides read TGTGCCAGCAGCTTGTCCAGTAATAATTCACCCCTCCACTTT. Translation gives CASSLSSNNSPLHF. The V call is TRBV5-5, the J call TRBJ1-6; D not resolved. The CDR3 is 14 amino acids. CDR1 SGHKS and CDR2 YYEKEE come from the germline V gene (reference sequence). Trimming took off 1 base at V and 5 bases at J, with 7 bases between the two ends.

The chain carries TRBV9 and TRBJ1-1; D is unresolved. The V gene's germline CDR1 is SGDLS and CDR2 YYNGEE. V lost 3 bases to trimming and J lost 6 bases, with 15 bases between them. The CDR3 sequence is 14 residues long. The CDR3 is CASSGTSGAAEAFF. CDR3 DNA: TGTGCCAGCAGCGGGACTAGCGGAGCCGCTGAAGCTTTCTTT.

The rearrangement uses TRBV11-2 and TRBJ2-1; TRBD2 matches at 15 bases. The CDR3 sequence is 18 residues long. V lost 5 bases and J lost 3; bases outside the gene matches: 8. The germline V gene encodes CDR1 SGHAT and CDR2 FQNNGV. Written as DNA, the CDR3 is TGTGCCAGCAGCCCCCTTCCGGGACTAGCGGGGGGCTACAATGAGCAGTTCTTC. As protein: CASSPLPGLAGGYNEQFF.

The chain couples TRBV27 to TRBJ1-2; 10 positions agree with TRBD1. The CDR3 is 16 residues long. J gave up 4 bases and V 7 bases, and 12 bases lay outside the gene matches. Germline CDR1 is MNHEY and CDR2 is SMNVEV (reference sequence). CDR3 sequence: CASTKLPGQGSYGYTF. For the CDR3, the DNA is TGTGCCAGCACAAAACTTCCGGGACAGGGGAGCTATGGCTACACCTTC.